The 32 T cell receptor beta chains presented below share a single source sample, sequenced in a study of PD-1 blockade in classical Hodgkin lymphoma. Some clones are missing from TCRdb's copy, which holds only in-frame ones; the method was immunoSEQ multiplex PCR. Of approximately 20,000 clones listed, over 65% are singletons. Stated time point: cycle 4 day 1 (C4D1), after around six weeks of nivolumab. Each of the patients experienced relapse following autologous stem cell transplantation, and their brentuximab vedotin exposure differed. With magnetic negative selection, CD4+ T cells were purified from PBMCs that had been thawed. Sequencing used CD4+ T cells from blood, obtained before the fourth cycle of nivolumab. The receptors derive from a human donor with classical Hodgkin lymphoma.

The V gene is TRBV7-2, the J gene TRBJ1-3; D unresolved. V was trimmed by 1 base and J by 0 bases, leaving 10 bases between them. The germline gives CDR1 SGHTA, CDR2 FQGNSA. This CDR3 region has 16 residues. In DNA, the CDR3 is TGTGCCAGCAGCTTAGTTTCGGCCGTCTCTGGAAACACCATATATTTT. Amino acids: CASSLVSAVSGNTIYF.

This clone was recorded only once. This chain connects TRBV7-2 to TRBJ2-5; unclear D gene. Germline-derived CDR1 and CDR2 are SGHTA and FQGNSA. This CDR3 is built from 13 residues. Trimming took 5 bases from V and 5 from J, leaving 12 bases between them. In nucleotides, the CDR3 is TGTGCCAGCAGCCCTACCTTCGCGGAGACCCAGTACTTC. Protein: CASSPTFAETQYF.

This rearrangement joins TRBV18 to TRBJ2-7, with D unresolved. V was pared by 3 bases and J by 2 bases, with 11 bases between. Germline lookup yields CDR1 KGHSH and CDR2 LQKENI. This CDR3 spans 14 amino acids. CDR3 DNA: TGTGCCAGCTCACCCGAGGCAGCGACCTACGAGCAGTACTTC. The encoded protein is CASSPEAATYEQYF.

This clone was counted once. The chain recombines TRBV5-5 with TRBJ1-5; D remains ambiguous. Germline V gives CDR1 SGHKS, CDR2 YYEKEE (reference sequence). The CDR3 is 15 amino acids. Deletions cut 1 base from V and 1 base from J, with 9 bases between. CDR3 sequence (DNA): TGTGCCAGCAGCTTGTCCGGTGTGAGCAATCAGCCCCAGCATTTT. Residues: CASSLSGVSNQPQHF.

The chain links TRBV5-1 to TRBJ2-1; TRBD2 is a possible D gene (6 bases). Germline values: CDR1 SGHRS, CDR2 YFSETQ. V lost 2 bases and J 0 bases, leaving 9 bases between the germline ends. This CDR3 contains 15 residues. In nucleotides, the CDR3 is TGCGCCAGCAGCTTCCGCGGGGACTCCTACAATGAGCAGTTCTTC. Translating it yields CASSFRGDSYNEQFF.

V is TRBV27 and J is TRBJ2-3, with a weak D call TRBD2 (6 bases). The length of the CDR3 is 14 residues. V was clipped by 5 bases and J by 0 bases, with 9 bases between them. In germline, CDR1 is MNHEY, CDR2 SMNVEV (reference sequence). The CDR3 DNA reads as TGTGCCAGCAGTCTACTAGCAAGCACAGATACGCAGTATTTT. This translates into CASSLLASTDTQYF.

The rearrangement links TRBV27 to TRBJ2-1; possible D gene TRBD1, 8 bases. This CDR3 region has 15 residues. Trimming cost V 6 bases and J 7 bases, with 19 bases left between them. Germline CDR1 and CDR2: MNHEY and SMNVEV (reference sequence). The CDR3 nucleotides read TGTGCCAGCAGCTCCCTTAACAGGGGGGGTAATGAGCAGTTCTTC. This encodes CASSSLNRGGNEQFF.

The chain combines TRBV5-1 with TRBJ2-7; TRBD1 matches 9 bases. This CDR3 contains 15 residues. Germline values: CDR1 SGHRS, CDR2 YFSETQ. Unmatched junction bases numbered 9, after V lost 2 bases and J lost 6 bases. CDR3 sequence reads: CASSFPGTGHSEQYF. The CDR3 nucleotides are TGCGCCAGCAGCTTTCCCGGGACAGGGCACTCCGAGCAGTACTTC.

The chain employs TRBV2 and TRBJ2-7; TRBD2 aligns across 8 bases. V trimming: 4 bases; J trimming: 3 bases; junction bases outside the gene matches: 5. The germline V gene has CDR1 SNHLY and CDR2 FYNNEI. The CDR3 sequence is 14 residues long. CDR3 loop: CASSAGLVNYEQYF. DNA of the CDR3: TGTGCCAGCAGTGCGGGACTAGTCAACTACGAGCAGTACTTC.

The chain is built from TRBV6-5 and TRBJ2-1; 10 bases agree with TRBD2. In germline, CDR1 is MNHEY, CDR2 SVGAGI. J was trimmed by 6 bases and V by 5 bases; bases with no gene match: 7. The CDR3 is 15 residues long. CDR3: CASSPWTSGSNEQFF. CDR3 DNA: TGTGCCAGCAGTCCTTGGACTAGCGGTAGCAATGAGCAGTTCTTC.

The V call is TRBV7-9, the J call TRBJ2-3, with D tentatively TRBD1 (5 bases). There are 14 residues in the CDR3. The germline gives CDR1 SEHNR, CDR2 FQNEAQ (reference sequence). V lost 3 bases and J lost 2, with 9 bases in between. Written as DNA, the CDR3 is TGTGCCAGCAGCTTTAGGGGCTACACAGATACGCAGTATTTT. Protein: CASSFRGYTDTQYF.

This clone was picked up a small number of times. The chain uses TRBV4-2 and TRBJ2-2, with D possibly TRBD2 on 6 matching bases. Germline CDR1 LGHNA, CDR2 YNFKEQ. The CDR3 totals 15 residues. Trimming left V 2 bases short and J 5 bases short, with 12 bases between. CDR3 sequence reads: CASSQREVGTGELFF. DNA of the CDR3: TGTGCCAGCAGCCAAAGGGAGGTCGGAACCGGGGAGCTGTTTTTT.

V is TRBV6-5 and J is TRBJ2-1, with D hard to call. The CDR3 runs 13 residues. V was shortened by 8 bases and J by 7 bases, with 15 bases between the two germline ends. CDR1 is MNHEY and CDR2 is SVGAGI in the germline V gene. The CDR3 DNA reads TGTGCCAGCCAGCAGTTGGTGGGGAATGAGCAGTTCTTC. This encodes CASQQLVGNEQFF.

The rearrangement links TRBV27 to TRBJ2-7; 10 bases are shared with TRBD2. V lost 5 bases and J lost 7; bases outside the gene matches: 14. The germline CDR1 and CDR2 sequences are MNHEY and SMNVEV (reference sequence). The CDR3 covers 16 residues. CDR3 sequence reads: CASSPTVQREGLEQYF. CDR3 in DNA: TGTGCCAGCAGTCCAACCGTCCAGCGGGAGGGCCTGGAGCAGTACTTC.

In its sample, this clone was seen once. The rearrangement joins TRBV19 to TRBJ1-2, with 7 bases matching TRBD1. This CDR3 contains 13 residues. V lost 6 bases to trimming and J lost 6 bases; unmatched junction nucleotides: 7. Germline CDR1 is LNHDA and CDR2 is SQIVND (reference sequence). Here the CDR3 DNA reads TGTGCCAGTAGGAGGGACAGAACGGATGGCTACACCTTC. It codes for CASRRDRTDGYTF.

V and J are TRBV6-1 and TRBJ2-7; D gene ambiguous. CDR3 size: 14 residues. Germline values: CDR1 MNHNS, CDR2 SASEGT. V lost 5 bases, J lost 0 bases, and 11 bases lay in between. CDR3 residues: CASSSTESSYEQYF. CDR3 nucleotides: TGTGCCAGCAGTTCTACAGAGAGCTCCTACGAGCAGTACTTC.

This clone was observed a handful of times. The chain couples TRBV5-1 to TRBJ2-2, with D maybe TRBD2 (6 bases). With 4 bases removed from V and 1 base from J, the gap between germline ends came to 8 bases. This CDR3 comprises 14 residues. Germline CDR1 SGHRS, CDR2 YFSETQ. Here the CDR3 reads CASSISGNTGELFF. The CDR3 nucleotides are TGCGCCAGCAGCATTAGCGGGAACACCGGGGAGCTGTTTTTT.

The rearrangement links TRBV10-3 to TRBJ1-1; D unresolved. Per germline, CDR1 ENHRY and CDR2 SYGVKD. The CDR3 has 14 amino acids. V was cut by 2 bases and J by 0 bases, with 7 bases left in between. In nucleotides, the CDR3 is TGTGCCATCAGTGAGGGACGGCTGAACACTGAAGCTTTCTTT. As protein: CAISEGRLNTEAFF.

This clone showed up just a few times. The chain combines TRBV5-1 with TRBJ1-1, with TRBD1 as a possible D gene (6 bases). This CDR3 spans 13 amino acids. Trimming took off 4 bases at V and 4 bases at J, with 11 bases between the two ends. CDR1 SGHRS and CDR2 YFSETQ come from the germline V gene. Written as DNA, the CDR3 is TGCGCCAGCAGCGCCCAGGGGAGCACTGAAGCTTTCTTT. Translation gives CASSAQGSTEAFF. Filled out from reference TRBV5-1 and TRBJ1-1, the complete variable domain reads KAGVTQTPRYLIKTRGQQVTLSCSPISGHRSVSWYQQTPGQGLQFLFEYFSETQRNKGNFPGRFSGRQFSNSRSEMNVSTLELGDSALYLCASSAQGSTEAFFGQGTRLTVV.

The chain combines TRBV18 with TRBJ2-3; the D gene is possibly TRBD1 (6 bases). Germline CDR1 and CDR2: KGHSH and LQKENI. This CDR3 is 15 amino acids long. With 4 bases removed from V and 3 bases from J, the gap between germline ends came to 14 bases. For the CDR3, the DNA is TGTGCCAGCTCACTCCTACAGGGAATAACAGATACGCAGTATTTT. Translation: CASSLLQGITDTQYF.

The CDR3 loop reads CAAGRGYTYEQYF. The DNA for the CDR3 is TGTGCCGCCGGGAGGGGTTATACGTACGAGCAGTACTTC. The rearrangement links TRBV10-3 to TRBJ2-7, with 8 bases lining up with TRBD2. The V gene's germline CDR1 is ENHRY and CDR2 SYGVKD. With 11 bases clipped from V and 4 bases from J, the junction kept 10 bases outside the gene matches. The CDR3 is 13 amino acids.

The genes are TRBV5-1 and TRBJ2-2; no reliable D call. V lost 6 bases, J lost 0 bases, and 9 bases lay in between. CDR3 length equals 14 residues. Germline CDR1 and CDR2: SGHRS and YFSETQ. The CDR3 DNA reads TGCGCCAGCACTTACGACCCGAACACCGGGGAGCTGTTTTTT. This codes for CASTYDPNTGELFF.

The sample holds a few counts of this clone. The rearrangement links TRBV19 to TRBJ1-5, with a tentative D call TRBD1 (6 bases). This CDR3 has 14 residues. Germline V CDR1 and CDR2: LNHDA, SQIVND (reference sequence). The ends were cut back, 7 bases at V and 9 bases at J, with 19 bases in the middle. DNA of the CDR3: TGTGCCAGTAACCTTCCGGGGGCTTCTGGGCCCCAGCATTTT. It codes for CASNLPGASGPQHF.

The rearrangement joins TRBV6-6 to TRBJ1-5, with D maybe TRBD1 (6 bases). CDR3 length: 16 amino acids. Trimming removed 0 bases from V and 6 bases from J, with 15 bases in between. The germline V gene has CDR1 MNHNY and CDR2 SVGAGI (reference sequence). The CDR3 region has the DNA TGTGCCAGCAGTTACTCGGCTTCCCGGGGGGCTCAGCCCCAGCATTTT. Amino acids: CASSYSASRGAQPQHF.

The count of this clone is one. The genes are TRBV28 and TRBJ2-7; 9 bases are shared with TRBD2. The CDR3 length is 16 residues. The germline V gene encodes CDR1 MDHEN and CDR2 SYDVKM. V dropped 6 bases and J dropped 7; count of bases not matched to a gene: 16. CDR3 sequence: CASSQNAAGGRREQYF. DNA for the CDR3: TGTGCCAGCAGCCAGAACGCGGCGGGGGGGAGGAGGGAGCAGTACTTC.

The genes are TRBV7-2 and TRBJ2-7; 9 bases fit TRBD2. V gave up 1 base and J gave up 6 bases; unmatched junction bases: 13. Germline V lookup: CDR1 SGHTA, CDR2 FQGNSA. This CDR3 spans 17 amino acids. The CDR3 sequence: CASSLDGGRAHPSEQYF. The CDR3 DNA reads as TGTGCCAGCAGCTTAGATGGCGGGAGGGCTCATCCTAGCGAGCAGTACTTC.

V and J are TRBV5-1 and TRBJ2-7, with 8 bases aligning to TRBD2. Germline assignment: CDR1 SGHRS and CDR2 YFSETQ. The CDR3 consists of 14 residues. The trim removed 5 bases at V and 6 bases at J, leaving 10 bases unmatched. The CDR3 protein is CASRMTAGVSEQYF. In DNA form, the CDR3 reads TGCGCCAGCAGGATGACAGCGGGAGTTTCCGAGCAGTACTTC.

This chain joins TRBV4-1 and TRBJ2-7; TRBD2 aligns across 11 bases. Germline V gene lookup returns CDR1 MGHRA and CDR2 YSYEKL. The CDR3 loop spans 17 amino acids. V lost 0 bases and J lost 5; bases outside the gene matches: 9. CDR3 nucleotide sequence: TGCGCCAGCAGCCAAGATATCCGACTAGCGGGAAAGAACGAGCAGTACTTC. Protein: CASSQDIRLAGKNEQYF.

J is TRBJ2-2 and V is TRBV5-6; no reliable D call. Germline CDR1 is SGHDT and CDR2 is YYEEEE. The V and J ends lost 1 base and 12 bases respectively, with 10 bases between them. The CDR3 sequence is 12 residues long. The CDR3 loop reads CASSLTAGQLFF. The CDR3 DNA is TGTGCCAGCAGCTTGACTGCCGGACAGCTGTTTTTT. Variable domain in full (rest from reference TRBV5-6 and TRBJ2-2): DAGVTQSPTHLIKTRGQQVTLRCSPKSGHDTVSWYQQALGQGPQFIFQYYEEEERQRGNFPDRFSGHQFPNYSSELNVNALLLGDSALYLCASSLTAGQLFFGEGSRLTVL.

The table lists this clone with a few counts. The chain uses TRBV9 and TRBJ2-3; TRBD2 aligns across 7 bases. V trimming: 0 bases; J trimming: 1 base; junction bases outside the gene matches: 2. Germline V gives CDR1 SGDLS, CDR2 YYNGEE. This CDR3 has 15 amino acids. CDR3 coding DNA: TGTGCCAGCAGCGTAGGGGCGGGAGGCACAGATACGCAGTATTTT. As protein: CASSVGAGGTDTQYF.

This chain links TRBV5-4 with TRBJ2-5; no definite D call. V dropped 0 bases and J dropped 2 bases, with 8 bases sitting between them. There are 14 residues in the CDR3. The V gene's germline CDR1 is SGHNT and CDR2 YYREEE (reference sequence). CDR3 coding DNA: TGTGCCAGCAGCTTGGGGCAGCGTCAAGAGACCCAGTACTTC. Its translation is CASSLGQRQETQYF.

The CDR3 DNA is TGTGCCAGCTCACCCCAGGGGACGGTCACTGAAGCTTTCTTT. As protein: CASSPQGTVTEAFF. This rearrangement joins TRBV18 to TRBJ1-1; D is possibly TRBD1 (6 bases). This CDR3 is built from 14 residues. V gave up 3 bases and J gave up 4 bases, with 12 bases separating them. CDR1 KGHSH and CDR2 LQKENI come from the germline V gene.